Listed below are T cell receptor beta chains from one sample, sequenced in a study of cytomegalovirus exposure and HLA in healthy donors. The repertoire was sequenced with immunoSEQ multiplex PCR; TCRdb's copy has only in-frame clones and lacks some. This table has approximately 180,000 clones, around nine tenths appearing once. The specimen sequenced was PBMCs. The receptors derive from a man younger than 35 in good health and CMV-seropositive. Both conserved end residues are part of each CDR3. A D gene is named only where the DNA matches it firmly. Not all rows give a size; the values are once, few, many and, for expanded clones, a class.

D,V,J,size,DNA,CDR3
TRBD1,TRBV7-2,TRBJ1-2,-,TGTGCCAGCAGCTTAGAGGGGACAGGGGGCGTCGGCTACACCTTC,CASSLEGTGGVGYTF
-,TRBV18,TRBJ2-1,few,TGTGCCAGCTCACCACCTAGCGTAATCAATGAGCAGTTCTTC,CASSPPSVINEQFF
-,TRBV5-8,TRBJ1-2,-,TGTGCCAGCAGCTCAAAACAGGGTCTGCCTAACTATGGCTACACCTTC,CASSSKQGLPNYGYTF
-,TRBV28,TRBJ2-4,-,TGTGCCAGCAGTTTGACAGTAGCCAAAAACATTCAGTACTTC,CASSLTVAKNIQYF
TRBD1,TRBV4-3,TRBJ1-5,-,TGCGCCAGCAGCCTCGGGACAGGGGACAATCAGCCCCAGCATTTT,CASSLGTGDNQPQHF
TRBD2,TRBV15,TRBJ2-2,once,TGTGCCACCAGCAGAGGGGAGGGGTCTGGCGGGGAGCTGTTTTTT,CATSRGEGSGGELFF
-,TRBV27,TRBJ2-1,-,TGTGCCAGCAGTCTCACCCCGGGTGTGTGGGACAATGAGCAGTTCTTC,CASSLTPGVWDNEQFF
TRBD2,TRBV28,TRBJ2-1,-,TGTGCCAGCAGTTTTAGTAGCGGGAGGAAGAGTGAGCAGTTCTTC,CASSFSSGRKSEQFF
TRBD2,TRBV5-1,TRBJ2-5,-,TGCGCCAGCAGCTTTTGGACTAGCGGGACAACGACCGAAGAGACCCAGTACTTC,CASSFWTSGTTTEETQYF
-,TRBV7-2,TRBJ2-1,-,TGTGCCAGCAGCCTAATATTCAATGAGCAGTTCTTC,CASSLIFNEQFF
TRBD2,TRBV5-5,TRBJ2-3,-,TGTGCCAGCAGCTTGGGAGGGCTAGCGGGAGTAGGTTCAGATACGCAGTATTTT,CASSLGGLAGVGSDTQYF
TRBD2,TRBV19,TRBJ2-1,-,TGTGCCAGTAGTACCCCTCGAGCGGGGTCCTACAATGAGCAGTTCTTC,CASSTPRAGSYNEQFF
-,TRBV13,TRBJ2-1,-,TGTGCCAGCAGCTTAAGGGCTAGCGATAATGAGCAGTTCTTC,CASSLRASDNEQFF
-,TRBV9,TRBJ2-4,-,TGTGCCAGCAGCGTAGACGAGGGATTAGCCAAAAACATTCAGTACTTC,CASSVDEGLAKNIQYF
-,TRBV10-3,TRBJ1-5,-,TGTGCCATCAGTGAGTACGGGGATAGCAATCAGCCCCAGCATTTT,CAISEYGDSNQPQHF
TRBD2,TRBV28,TRBJ2-2,-,TGTGCCAGCAGAAATACCGGGACTAGCGGGAGTAGGGGGAGCACCGGGGAGCTGTTTTTT,CASRNTGTSGSRGSTGELFF
-,TRBV5-1,TRBJ1-1,once,TGCGCCAGCAGCTTAGGAGAGAACACTGAAGCTTTCTTT,CASSLGENTEAFF
-,TRBV30,TRBJ1-1,once,TGTGCCTGGAGCGTATTTTCCCAGGGGCTCACTGAAGCTTTCTTT,CAWSVFSQGLTEAFF
-,TRBV27,TRBJ2-5,-,TGTGCCAGCGGGAGGAGGGGAGCCAGAGAGACCCAGTACTTC,CASGRRGARETQYF
TRBD2,TRBV15,TRBJ2-1,-,TGTGCCACCAGTCCCCTCGCGGGGGGCCTATTATACAATGAGCAGTTCTTC,CATSPLAGGLLYNEQFF
TRBD1,TRBV30,TRBJ1-5,-,TGTGCCTGGAACCCGGGACAGTCAAATCAGCCCCAGCATTTT,CAWNPGQSNQPQHF
TRBD2,TRBV12-5,TRBJ2-3,once,TGTGCTAGTGATCCGGGACTAGCGGGGACAGATACGCAGTATTTT,CASDPGLAGTDTQYF
-,TRBV29-1,TRBJ2-1,-,TGCAGCGTTGAGTCACAGAGCTCCTACAATGAGCAGTTCTTC,CSVESQSSYNEQFF
TRBD2,TRBV7-2,TRBJ2-1,-,TGTGCCAGCAGCTTAGACGGGACTAGCGGGAACAATGAGCAGTTCTTC,CASSLDGTSGNNEQFF
-,TRBV6-1,TRBJ1-4,-,TGTGCCAGCAGCTCGGGGGAAACTAATGAAAAACTGTTTTTT,CASSSGETNEKLFF
TRBD1,TRBV5-4,TRBJ1-6,-,TGTGCCAGCAGCTTGTACCAGGGGGACCCTTACTTT,CASSLYQGDPYF
-,TRBV6-5,TRBJ1-1,-,TGTGCCAGCAGTGCGACAGTGAACACTGAAGCTTTCTTT,CASSATVNTEAFF
-,TRBV5-1,TRBJ1-2,-,TGCGCCACCTCCGGGGGTGGCTACACCTTC,CATSGGGYTF
TRBD1,TRBV28,TRBJ1-4,-,TGTGCCAGCAGTCCGGGACAGAATAATGAAAAACTGTTTTTT,CASSPGQNNEKLFF
-,TRBV5-6,TRBJ2-1,-,TGTGCCAGCAGCTATGACTATCTGAATGAGCAGTTCTTC,CASSYDYLNEQFF
-,TRBV6-1,TRBJ1-5,-,TGTGCCAGCAGTGAAGCGGCAGGGCATGGTCAGCCCCAGCATTTT,CASSEAAGHGQPQHF